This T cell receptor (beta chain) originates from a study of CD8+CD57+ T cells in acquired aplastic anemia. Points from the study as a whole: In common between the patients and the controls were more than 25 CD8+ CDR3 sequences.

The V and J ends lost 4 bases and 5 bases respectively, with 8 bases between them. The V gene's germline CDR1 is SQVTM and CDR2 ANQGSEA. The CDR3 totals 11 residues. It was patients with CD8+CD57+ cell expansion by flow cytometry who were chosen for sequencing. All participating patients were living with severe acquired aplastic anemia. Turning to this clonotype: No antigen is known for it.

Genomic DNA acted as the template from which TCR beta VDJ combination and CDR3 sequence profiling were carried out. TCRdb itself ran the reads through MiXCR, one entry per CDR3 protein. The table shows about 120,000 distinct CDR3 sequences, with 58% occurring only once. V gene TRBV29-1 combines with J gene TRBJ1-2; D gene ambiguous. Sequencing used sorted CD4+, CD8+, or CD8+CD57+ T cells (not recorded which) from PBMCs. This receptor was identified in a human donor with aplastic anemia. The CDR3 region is CSVAHEYGYTF. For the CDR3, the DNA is TGCAGCGTTGCGCACGAGTATGGCTACACCTTC.